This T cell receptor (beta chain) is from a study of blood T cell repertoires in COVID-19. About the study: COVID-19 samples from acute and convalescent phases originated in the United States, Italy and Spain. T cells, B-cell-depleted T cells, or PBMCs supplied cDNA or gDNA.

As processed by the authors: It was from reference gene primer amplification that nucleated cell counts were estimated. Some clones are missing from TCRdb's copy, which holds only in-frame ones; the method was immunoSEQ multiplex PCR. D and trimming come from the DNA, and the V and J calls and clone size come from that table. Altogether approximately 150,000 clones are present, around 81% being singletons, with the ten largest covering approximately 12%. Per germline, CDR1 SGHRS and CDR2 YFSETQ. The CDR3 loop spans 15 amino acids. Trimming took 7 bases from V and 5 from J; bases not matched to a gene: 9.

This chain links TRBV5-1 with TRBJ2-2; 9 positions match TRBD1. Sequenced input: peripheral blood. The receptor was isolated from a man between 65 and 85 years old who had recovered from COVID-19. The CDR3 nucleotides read TGCGCCAGCCTCCGCGGACAGGGGAAGACCGGGGAGCTGTTTTTT. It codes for CASLRGQGKTGELFF.